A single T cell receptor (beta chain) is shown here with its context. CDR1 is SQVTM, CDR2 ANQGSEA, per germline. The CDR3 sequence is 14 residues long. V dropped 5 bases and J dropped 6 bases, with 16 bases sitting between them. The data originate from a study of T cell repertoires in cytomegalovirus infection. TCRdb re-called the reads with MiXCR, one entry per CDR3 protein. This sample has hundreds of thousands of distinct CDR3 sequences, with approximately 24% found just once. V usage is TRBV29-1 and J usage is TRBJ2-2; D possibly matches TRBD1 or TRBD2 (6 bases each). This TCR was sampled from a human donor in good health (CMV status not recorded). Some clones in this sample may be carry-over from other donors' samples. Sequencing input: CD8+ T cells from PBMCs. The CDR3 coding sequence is TGCAGCGTTTTGACGGGGGCGCGGTCCGGGGAGCTGTTTTTT. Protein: CSVLTGARSGELFF.